The clone carrying this T cell receptor (beta chain) was observed many times. The germline CDR1 and CDR2 sequences are MNHEY and SVGAGI. Trimming shortened V by 11 bases and J by 3 bases, and 14 bases separated the two germline ends. This CDR3 has 13 amino acids. This entry belongs to a study of T cells after yellow fever vaccination. Using its own MiXCR run on the 5' RACE reads, TCRdb lists one record per CDR3 protein. This table has some 120,000 distinct CDR3 sequences, roughly 8.9% appearing once. Sequenced here: CD8+ T cells sorted from PBMCs, sampled 45 days after the yellow fever booster vaccination. This chain connects TRBV6-5 to TRBJ1-3, with D maybe TRBD1 (5 bases). This receptor was identified in a man aged 25 to 45 who received the YFV17D yellow fever vaccine. The CDR3 region has the DNA TGTGCCTCGGGTTCAGGGTTTGGAAACACCATATATTTT. Translated, it gives CASGSGFGNTIYF.